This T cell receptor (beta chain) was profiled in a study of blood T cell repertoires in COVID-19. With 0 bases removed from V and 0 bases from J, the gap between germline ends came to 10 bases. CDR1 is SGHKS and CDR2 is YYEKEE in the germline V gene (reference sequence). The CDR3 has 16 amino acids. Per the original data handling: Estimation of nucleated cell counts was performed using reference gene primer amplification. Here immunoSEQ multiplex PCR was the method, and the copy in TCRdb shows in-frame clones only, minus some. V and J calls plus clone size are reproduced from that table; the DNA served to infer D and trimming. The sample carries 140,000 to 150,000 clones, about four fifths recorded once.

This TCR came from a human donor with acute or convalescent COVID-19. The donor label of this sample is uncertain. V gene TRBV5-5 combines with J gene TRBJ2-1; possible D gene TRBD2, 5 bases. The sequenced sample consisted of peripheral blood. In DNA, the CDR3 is TGTGCCAGCAGCTTGGACCCGGGGAGCTCCTACAATGAGCAGTTCTTC. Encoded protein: CASSLDPGSSYNEQFF.